This T cell receptor beta chain stems from a study of T cell changes during pregnancy in multiple sclerosis (dated 2019 in TCRdb). With respect to the entire study: Changes in the T cell repertoire over the course of pregnancy were examined in this study in women with multiple sclerosis.

Library construction relied on the immunoSEQ multiplex PCR assay. TCRdb re-hosts the immuneACCESS table, in-frame sequences only. Its copies lack some clones; in the studies checked, an unresolved V gene accounts for under half of them, and the cause for the rest is not known. Within this sample are tens of thousands of clones, with about 93% of them counted one time only. Of the sample, about 7% is held by the ten largest clones. Worth noting for this clone: Its binding antigen is unknown. No base quality values were provided; no much bigger clone lies one nucleotide off.

Via the germline V gene, CDR1 is SNHLY and CDR2 FYNNEI. There are 15 amino acids in the CDR3, from cysteine to phenylalanine inclusive. Left in the record is the CDR3 DNA by itself, 45 bases read in frame from the first base. Cut back by 6 bases and 1 base, the V and J ends lie 13 bases apart. This receptor was obtained from a female donor with multiple sclerosis, enrolled in a pregnancy study. In this chain, TRBV2 is recombined with TRBJ2-1, with TRBD1 as a weak D call on 6 bases. Sample: CD8+ T cells from peripheral blood mononuclear cells, taken in the third trimester of pregnancy. The CDR3 region has the sequence CASRTGYESYNEQFF. The DNA reads as follows: TGTGCCAGCAGAACAGGGTATGAGTCCTACAATGAGCAGTTCTTC.